This T cell receptor (beta chain) was identified during a study of OX40 agonist ivuxolimab in advanced cancers. Study details: Previous treatment with anti-PD-1, anti-PD-L1 or anti-CTLA-4 therapy was allowed; about 40% had received some.

With baseline, cycle 4 day 1, and cycle 7 day 1 as timepoints, blood was sampled. Between the trimmed V and J ends, which lost 1 base and 6 bases, there was a span of 8 bases. The CDR3 extends over 13 amino acids. Germline-derived CDR1 and CDR2 are LNHDA and SQIVND (reference sequence). A word on this clone: The antigen is not known.

Whole-study findings and limits: On average, CD8+ T cells showed a greater number of expanded clones than CD4+.

Some clones are missing from TCRdb's copy, which holds only in-frame ones; the method was immunoSEQ multiplex PCR. The table has fewer than 85,000 clones, around 80% seen once. Source: CD4+ or CD8+ T cells sorted from blood, taken in a trial of the OX40 agonist ivuxolimab. The genes are TRBV19 and TRBJ2-3; no clear D. This sequence originates from an adult with an advanced solid tumor such as melanoma, head and neck, liver or kidney cancer. Written as DNA, the CDR3 is TGTGCCAGTAGTATAGGGCTCCGTGATACGCAGTATTTT. Residues: CASSIGLRDTQYF.